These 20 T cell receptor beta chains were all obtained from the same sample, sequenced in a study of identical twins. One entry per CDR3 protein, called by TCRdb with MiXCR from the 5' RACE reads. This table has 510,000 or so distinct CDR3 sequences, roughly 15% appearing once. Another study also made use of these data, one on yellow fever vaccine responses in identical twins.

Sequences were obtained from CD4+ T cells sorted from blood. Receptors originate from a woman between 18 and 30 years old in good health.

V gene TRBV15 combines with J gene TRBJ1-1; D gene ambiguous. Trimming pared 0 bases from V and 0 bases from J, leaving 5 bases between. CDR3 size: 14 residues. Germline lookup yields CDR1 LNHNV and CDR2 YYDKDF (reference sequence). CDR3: CATSRELVNTEAFF. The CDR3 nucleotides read TGTGCCACCAGCAGAGAACTAGTGAACACTGAAGCTTTCTTT.

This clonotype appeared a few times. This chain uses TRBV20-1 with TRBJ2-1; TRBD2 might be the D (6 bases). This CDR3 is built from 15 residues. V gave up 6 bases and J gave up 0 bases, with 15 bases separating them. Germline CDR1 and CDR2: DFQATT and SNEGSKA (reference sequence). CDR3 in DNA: TGCAGTGCCAGGGACTCCCAGAGCTCCTACAATGAGCAGTTCTTC. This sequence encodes CSARDSQSSYNEQFF.

CDR3 sequence (DNA): TGTGCCAGCAGTACAGGGGGATATAGCAATCAGCCCCAGCATTTT. Translated: CASSTGGYSNQPQHF. The rearrangement uses TRBV6-1 and TRBJ1-5, with 8 bases fitting TRBD1. V was pared by 5 bases and J by 0 bases, with 3 bases of the junction left unmatched. This CDR3 has 15 residues. CDR1 is MNHNS, CDR2 SASEGT, per germline.

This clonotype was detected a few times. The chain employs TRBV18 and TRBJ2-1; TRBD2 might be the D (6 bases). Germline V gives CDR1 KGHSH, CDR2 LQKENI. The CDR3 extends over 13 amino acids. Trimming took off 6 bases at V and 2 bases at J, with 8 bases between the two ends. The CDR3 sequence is CASSGGTYNEQFF. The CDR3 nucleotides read TGTGCCAGCTCGGGCGGGACCTACAATGAGCAGTTCTTC.

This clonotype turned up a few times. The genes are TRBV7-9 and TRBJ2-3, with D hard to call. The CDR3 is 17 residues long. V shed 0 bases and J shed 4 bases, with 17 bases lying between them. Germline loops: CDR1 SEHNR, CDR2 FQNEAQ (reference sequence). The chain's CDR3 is CASSLAATTYRADTQYF. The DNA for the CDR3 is TGTGCCAGCAGCTTAGCGGCCACAACCTACCGTGCAGATACGCAGTATTTT.

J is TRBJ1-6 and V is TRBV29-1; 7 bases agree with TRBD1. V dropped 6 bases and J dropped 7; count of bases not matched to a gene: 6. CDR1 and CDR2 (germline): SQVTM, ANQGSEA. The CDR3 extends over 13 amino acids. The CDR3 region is CSVETGQNSPLHF. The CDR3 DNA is TGCAGCGTCGAGACAGGGCAAAATTCACCCCTCCACTTT.

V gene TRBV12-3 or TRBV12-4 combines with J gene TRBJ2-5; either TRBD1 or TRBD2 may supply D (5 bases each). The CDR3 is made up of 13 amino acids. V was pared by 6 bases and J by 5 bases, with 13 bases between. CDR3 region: CASRGRGWETQYF. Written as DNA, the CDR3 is TGTGCCAGCAGGGGACGAGGGTGGGAGACCCAGTACTTC.

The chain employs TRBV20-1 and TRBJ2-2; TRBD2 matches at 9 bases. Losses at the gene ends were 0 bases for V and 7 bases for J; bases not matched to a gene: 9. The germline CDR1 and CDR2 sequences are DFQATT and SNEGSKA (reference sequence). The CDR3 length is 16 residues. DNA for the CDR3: TGCAGTGCTAGAGAGAGGAGCGGGGGGCGTGGCGGGGAGCTGTTTTTT. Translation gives CSARERSGGRGGELFF.

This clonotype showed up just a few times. Written as DNA, the CDR3 is TGTGCCAGCAGTTCGGACCAGGGGTTGGTTCGTGAGGGCTACACCTTC. Amino acids: CASSSDQGLVREGYTF. The chain combines TRBV12-3 or TRBV12-4 with TRBJ1-2; maybe TRBD1 (6 bases). The CDR3 runs to 16 residues. The ends were cut back, 4 bases at V and 8 bases at J, with 23 bases in the middle.

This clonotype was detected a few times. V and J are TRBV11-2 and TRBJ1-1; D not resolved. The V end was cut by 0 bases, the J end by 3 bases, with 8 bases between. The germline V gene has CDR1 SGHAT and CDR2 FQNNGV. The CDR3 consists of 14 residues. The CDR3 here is CASSLERADTEAFF. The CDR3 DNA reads TGTGCCAGCAGCTTAGAGAGGGCGGACACTGAAGCTTTCTTT.

The CDR3 region is CSAAGGGPQPDEQFF. Written as DNA, the CDR3 is TGCAGTGCTGCGGGTGGGGGTCCCCAGCCTGATGAGCAGTTCTTC. The rearrangement joins TRBV20-1 to TRBJ2-1; D may match TRBD1 or TRBD2 (5 bases each). Trimming shortened V by 5 bases and J by 8 bases, and 22 bases separated the two germline ends. The CDR3 consists of 15 residues. Germline V gene data show CDR1 as DFQATT and CDR2 as SNEGSKA (reference sequence).

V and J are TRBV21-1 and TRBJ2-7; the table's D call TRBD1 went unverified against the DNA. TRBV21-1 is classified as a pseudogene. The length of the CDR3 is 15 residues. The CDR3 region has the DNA TGTGCCAGCAGCTGGGGACTAGCGACCTCCTACGAGCAGTACTTC. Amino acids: CASSWGLATSYEQYF.

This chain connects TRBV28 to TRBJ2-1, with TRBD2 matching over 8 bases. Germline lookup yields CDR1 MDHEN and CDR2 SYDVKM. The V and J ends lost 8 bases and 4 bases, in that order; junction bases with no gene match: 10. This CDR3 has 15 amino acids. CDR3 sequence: CASAPGRADYNEQFF. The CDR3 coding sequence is TGTGCCAGCGCACCCGGGAGGGCAGATTACAATGAGCAGTTCTTC.

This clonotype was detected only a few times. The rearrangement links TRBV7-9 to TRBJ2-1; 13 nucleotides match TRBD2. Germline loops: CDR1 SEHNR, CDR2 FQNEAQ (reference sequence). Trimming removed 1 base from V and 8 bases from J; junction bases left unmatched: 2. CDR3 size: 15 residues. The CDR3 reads CASSLDGTSGDEQFF. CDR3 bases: TGTGCCAGCAGCTTAGATGGGACTAGCGGGGATGAGCAGTTCTTC.

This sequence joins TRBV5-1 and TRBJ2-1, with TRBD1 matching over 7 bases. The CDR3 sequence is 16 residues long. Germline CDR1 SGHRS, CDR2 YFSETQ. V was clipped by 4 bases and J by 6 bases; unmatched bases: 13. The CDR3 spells CASSRPGQMNVNEQFF. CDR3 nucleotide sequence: TGCGCCAGCAGCCGACCGGGACAGATGAATGTCAATGAGCAGTTCTTC.

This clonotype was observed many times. CDR3: CASSAGVADTQYF. The DNA of the CDR3 is TGCGCCAGCAGCGCCGGGGTCGCAGATACGCAGTATTTT. This sequence joins TRBV5-1 and TRBJ2-3, with TRBD2 as a possible D gene (5 bases). CDR3 length: 13 residues. Trimming left V 4 bases short and J 4 bases short, with 10 bases between. The germline V gene encodes CDR1 SGHRS and CDR2 YFSETQ.

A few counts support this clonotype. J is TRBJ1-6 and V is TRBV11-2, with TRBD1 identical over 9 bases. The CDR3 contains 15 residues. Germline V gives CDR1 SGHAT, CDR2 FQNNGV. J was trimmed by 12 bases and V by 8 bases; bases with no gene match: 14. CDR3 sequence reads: CASSLGRDREGPLHF. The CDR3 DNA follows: TGTGCCAGCTCCCTAGGGCGGGACAGGGAAGGACCCCTCCACTTT.

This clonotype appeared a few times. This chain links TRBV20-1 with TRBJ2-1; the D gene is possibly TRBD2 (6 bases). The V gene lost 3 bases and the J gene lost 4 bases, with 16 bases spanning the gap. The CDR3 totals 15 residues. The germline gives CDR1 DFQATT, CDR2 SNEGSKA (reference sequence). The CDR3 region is CSASTLTGLYNEQFF. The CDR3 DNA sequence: TGCAGTGCTAGTACCTTGACGGGACTTTACAATGAGCAGTTCTTC.

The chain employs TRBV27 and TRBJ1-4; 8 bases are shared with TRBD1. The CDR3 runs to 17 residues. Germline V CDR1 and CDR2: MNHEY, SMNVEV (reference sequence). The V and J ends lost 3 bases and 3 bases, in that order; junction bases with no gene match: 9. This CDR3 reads CASSFRGRGPANEKLFF. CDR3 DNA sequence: TGTGCCAGCAGTTTCCGGGGCAGGGGGCCGGCTAATGAAAAACTGTTTTTT.

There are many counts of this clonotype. CDR3 nucleotides: TGCAGCGTTCAGGGGGGGATCGACGAGCAGTACTTC. Its protein is CSVQGGIDEQYF. V and J are TRBV29-1 and TRBJ2-7; D tentatively reads TRBD1 or TRBD2 (7 bases each). This CDR3 has 12 residues. Trimming removed 5 bases at V and 5 bases at J, with 13 bases between. Per germline, CDR1 SQVTM and CDR2 ANQGSEA.